This TCR beta chain was sequenced during a study of Graves' ophthalmopathy and Graves' hyperthyroidism. This clonotype was counted ten times or more. Germline values: CDR1 SQVTM, CDR2 ANQGSEA. This CDR3 region has 13 residues. V dropped 1 base and J dropped 5 bases, with 10 bases sitting between them. Beta-chain TCR CDR3 regions were amplified from RNA transcripts. In the first round, RT-PCR was carried out with HTBI primers, and a multiplex PCR formed the second round. TCRdb passed the multiplex PCR reads through MiXCR, listing each CDR3 protein once. This table has about 590,000 distinct CDR3 sequences, just under 40% appearing once.

The rearrangement links TRBV29-1 to TRBJ2-3; the D gene could be TRBD1 or TRBD2 (5 bases each). The receptor's source is an adult man with Graves' hyperthyroidism. The sample taken for sequencing was peripheral blood or thyroid tissue (not recorded which). The CDR3 here is CSVEAGQEDTQYF. The DNA of the CDR3 is TGCAGCGTTGAAGCGGGGCAAGAAGATACGCAGTATTTT.